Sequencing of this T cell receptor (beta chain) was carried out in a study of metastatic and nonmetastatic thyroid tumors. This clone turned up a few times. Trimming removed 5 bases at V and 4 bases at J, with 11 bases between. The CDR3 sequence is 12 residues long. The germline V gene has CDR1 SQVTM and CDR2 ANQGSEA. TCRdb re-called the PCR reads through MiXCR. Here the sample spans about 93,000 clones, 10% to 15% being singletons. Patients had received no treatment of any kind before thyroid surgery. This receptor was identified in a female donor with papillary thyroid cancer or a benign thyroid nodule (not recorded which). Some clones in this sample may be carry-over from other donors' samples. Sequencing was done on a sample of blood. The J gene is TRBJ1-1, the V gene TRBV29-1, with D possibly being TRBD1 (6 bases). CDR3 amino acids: CSVLGTTTEAFF. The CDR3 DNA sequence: TGCAGCGTTCTAGGGACAACCACTGAAGCTTTCTTT.